These 15 T cell receptor beta chains were sequenced from one sample in a study of response to subunit inactivated influenza vaccine. From the RT-PCR reads, TCRdb called clonotypes with MiXCR, one entry per CDR3 protein. The sample has a few hundred thousand distinct CDR3 sequences; about 20% are singletons. The sample was PBMCs from blood, taken about 19 months after vaccination. These receptors came from a man aged 50 to 69 who received an inactivated influenza vaccine.

The V gene is TRBV7-2, the J gene TRBJ2-3; a weak D match, TRBD2 (6 bases). The CDR3 loop spans 16 amino acids. The germline gives CDR1 SGHTA, CDR2 FQGNSA. The germline V and J ends were trimmed by 2 bases and 4 bases, with 16 bases remaining between them. CDR3 sequence: CASSLRAGSGADTQYF. The CDR3 DNA reads TGTGCCAGCAGCTTACGGGCGGGAAGTGGAGCAGATACGCAGTATTTT.

This clonotype was found a few times. The V gene is TRBV7-2, the J gene TRBJ1-6; D may be TRBD1 (5 bases). Germline CDR1 and CDR2: SGHTA and FQGNSA. The ends were cut back, 5 bases at V and 6 bases at J, with 14 bases in the middle. The CDR3 is 15 residues long. The CDR3 DNA reads as TGTGCCAGCAGCCCTCCGGGACTTTTTAATTCACCCCTCCACTTT. It specifies CASSPPGLFNSPLHF. The full variable domain, its missing parts supplied by reference TRBV7-2 and TRBJ1-6, is GAGVSQSPSNKVTEKGKDVELRCDPISGHTALYWYRQSLGQGLEFLIYFQGNSAPDKSGLPSDRFSAERTGGSVSTLTIQRTQQEDSAVYLCASSPPGLFNSPLHFGNGTRLTVT.

The CDR3 DNA follows: TGTGCCACCAGTGATACCGGGAGCGGGGCCGGGGAGCTGTTTTTT. Its translation: CATSDTGSGAGELFF. The chain employs TRBV24-1 and TRBJ2-2; TRBD2 aligns across 7 bases. The germline gives CDR1 KGHDR, CDR2 SFDVKD. V lost 3 bases, J lost 6 bases, and 6 bases stayed unmatched. The CDR3 consists of 15 residues.

This clonotype was recorded many times. The V gene is TRBV4-2, the J gene TRBJ1-4; D not resolved. The CDR3 is 16 amino acids. Germline CDR1 LGHNA, CDR2 YNFKEQ. The germline V and J ends were trimmed by 0 bases and 4 bases, with 12 bases remaining between them. The CDR3 loop reads CASSQEGGVYNEKLFF. DNA of the CDR3: TGTGCCAGCAGCCAAGAAGGTGGGGTATATAATGAAAAACTGTTTTTT.

The chain uses TRBV5-1 and TRBJ2-7; unclear D gene. This CDR3 comprises 13 residues. Germline assignment: CDR1 SGHRS and CDR2 YFSETQ. Trimming left V 4 bases short and J 5 bases short, with 13 bases between. Here the CDR3 DNA reads TGCGCCAGCAGCCAGGACCCAAGGAACGAGCAGTACTTC. Translated, it gives CASSQDPRNEQYF.

This clonotype was counted between two and nine times. The CDR3 DNA follows: TGCGCCAGCAGCTTGAAAGGGGGGGCGAACACTGAAGCTTTCTTT. Translating it yields CASSLKGGANTEAFF. The chain uses TRBV5-1 and TRBJ1-1; D may be TRBD1 (6 bases). The CDR3 totals 15 residues. Trimming left V 1 base short and J 1 base short, with 11 bases between. Germline CDR1 and CDR2: SGHRS and YFSETQ. Full variable domain (rest looked up from reference TRBV5-1 and TRBJ1-1): KAGVTQTPRYLIKTRGQQVTLSCSPISGHRSVSWYQQTPGQGLQFLFEYFSETQRNKGNFPGRFSGRQFSNSRSEMNVSTLELGDSALYLCASSLKGGANTEAFFGQGTRLTVV.

Ten or more counts support this clonotype. The V gene is TRBV21-1, the J gene TRBJ1-6; TRBD1, as called in the table, went unchecked against the DNA. TRBV21-1 counts as a pseudogene. This CDR3 comprises 14 residues. The CDR3 loop is CKVSPAWDNSPLHF. The DNA for the CDR3 is TGCAAAGTGTCTCCGGCTTGGGATAATTCACCCCTCCACTTT.

The V and J genes are TRBV5-1 and TRBJ2-1, with D perhaps matching TRBD1 (5 bases). Per the germline V gene, CDR1 is SGHRS and CDR2 is YFSETQ. The CDR3 spans 13 residues. V shed 4 bases and J shed 10 bases, with 15 bases lying between them. CDR3 sequence (DNA): TGCGCCAGCAGCCTGGCAGGGTTACGGGAGCAGTTCTTC. Its protein product is CASSLAGLREQFF. The full variable domain, rest sourced from reference TRBV5-1 and TRBJ2-1, is KAGVTQTPRYLIKTRGQQVTLSCSPISGHRSVSWYQQTPGQGLQFLFEYFSETQRNKGNFPGRFSGRQFSNSRSEMNVSTLELGDSALYLCASSLAGLREQFFGPGTRLTVL.

This clonotype was observed many times. The rearrangement links TRBV2 to TRBJ1-2; 12 positions match TRBD1. The V and J ends lost 8 bases and 8 bases, in that order; junction bases with no gene match: 6. CDR1 and CDR2 from the germline V gene are SNHLY and FYNNEI. This CDR3 region has 13 residues. The CDR3 coding sequence is TGTGCCAGCGGGACAGGGGGCGTGGGAGGCTACACCTTC. Translated, it gives CASGTGGVGGYTF. Full variable domain (remainder filled in from reference TRBV2 and TRBJ1-2): EPEVTQTPSHQVTQMGQEVILRCVPISNHLYFYWYRQILGQKVEFLVSFYNNEISEKSEIFDDQFSVERPDGSNFTLKIRSTKLEDSAMYFCASGTGGVGGYTFGSGTRLTVV.

This clonotype was seen a few times. V and J are TRBV28 and TRBJ1-2; D is ambiguous. CDR3 length equals 16 residues. Per the germline V gene, CDR1 is MDHEN and CDR2 is SYDVKM. V lost 1 base to trimming and J lost 0 bases, with 12 bases between them. The DNA of the CDR3 is TGTGCCAGCAGTTTATCGCCGGGGTTCCCTAACTATGGCTACACCTTC. Translation gives CASSLSPGFPNYGYTF.

The genes are TRBV18 and TRBJ1-2, with D perhaps TRBD1 (5 bases). Germline V gives CDR1 KGHSH, CDR2 LQKENI. The V and J ends lost 0 bases and 3 bases respectively, with 11 bases between them. The CDR3 length is 15 residues. The CDR3 here is CASSPPTQGYYGYTF. CDR3 nucleotides: TGTGCCAGCTCACCACCGACGCAGGGATACTATGGCTACACCTTC.

This clonotype appeared a few times. The rearrangement uses TRBV15 and TRBJ1-2; D possibly corresponds to TRBD1 (5 bases). The CDR3 runs 13 residues. V lost 5 bases to trimming and J lost 8 bases, with 15 bases between them. The V gene's germline CDR1 is LNHNV and CDR2 YYDKDF (reference sequence). The CDR3 nucleotides read TGTGCCACCAGCGGAGGCAGGGAAGACGGCTACACCTTC. This codes for CATSGGREDGYTF.

This clonotype was detected a few times. The CDR3 DNA sequence: TGTGCCAGCAGTTACACCCAGGGCAGGAATTCACCCCTCCACTTT. It codes for CASSYTQGRNSPLHF. V is TRBV6-5 and J is TRBJ1-6; possibly TRBD1 for D (5 bases). Trimming cost V 2 bases and J 7 bases, with 12 bases left between them. This CDR3 spans 15 amino acids. Germline V gene data show CDR1 as MNHEY and CDR2 as SVGAGI.

This rearrangement joins TRBV7-2 to TRBJ2-1; TRBD1 might be the D (6 bases). CDR1 is SGHTA and CDR2 is FQGNSA in the germline V gene. V was pared by 2 bases and J by 8 bases, with 16 bases between. The CDR3 has 15 amino acids. The CDR3 DNA follows: TGTGCCAGCAGCTTATCACAGGGTGGATGGGATGAGCAGTTCTTC. This sequence encodes CASSLSQGGWDEQFF.

This clonotype was observed a handful of times. J is TRBJ1-6 and V is TRBV4-1; D uncertain. Germline-derived CDR1 and CDR2 are MGHRA and YSYEKL. The V end was cut by 0 bases, the J end by 7 bases, with 13 bases between. The CDR3 is made up of 16 amino acids. The CDR3 protein is CASSQEGTATNSPLHF. Here the CDR3 DNA reads TGCGCCAGCAGCCAAGAAGGAACAGCGACAAATTCACCCCTCCACTTT.